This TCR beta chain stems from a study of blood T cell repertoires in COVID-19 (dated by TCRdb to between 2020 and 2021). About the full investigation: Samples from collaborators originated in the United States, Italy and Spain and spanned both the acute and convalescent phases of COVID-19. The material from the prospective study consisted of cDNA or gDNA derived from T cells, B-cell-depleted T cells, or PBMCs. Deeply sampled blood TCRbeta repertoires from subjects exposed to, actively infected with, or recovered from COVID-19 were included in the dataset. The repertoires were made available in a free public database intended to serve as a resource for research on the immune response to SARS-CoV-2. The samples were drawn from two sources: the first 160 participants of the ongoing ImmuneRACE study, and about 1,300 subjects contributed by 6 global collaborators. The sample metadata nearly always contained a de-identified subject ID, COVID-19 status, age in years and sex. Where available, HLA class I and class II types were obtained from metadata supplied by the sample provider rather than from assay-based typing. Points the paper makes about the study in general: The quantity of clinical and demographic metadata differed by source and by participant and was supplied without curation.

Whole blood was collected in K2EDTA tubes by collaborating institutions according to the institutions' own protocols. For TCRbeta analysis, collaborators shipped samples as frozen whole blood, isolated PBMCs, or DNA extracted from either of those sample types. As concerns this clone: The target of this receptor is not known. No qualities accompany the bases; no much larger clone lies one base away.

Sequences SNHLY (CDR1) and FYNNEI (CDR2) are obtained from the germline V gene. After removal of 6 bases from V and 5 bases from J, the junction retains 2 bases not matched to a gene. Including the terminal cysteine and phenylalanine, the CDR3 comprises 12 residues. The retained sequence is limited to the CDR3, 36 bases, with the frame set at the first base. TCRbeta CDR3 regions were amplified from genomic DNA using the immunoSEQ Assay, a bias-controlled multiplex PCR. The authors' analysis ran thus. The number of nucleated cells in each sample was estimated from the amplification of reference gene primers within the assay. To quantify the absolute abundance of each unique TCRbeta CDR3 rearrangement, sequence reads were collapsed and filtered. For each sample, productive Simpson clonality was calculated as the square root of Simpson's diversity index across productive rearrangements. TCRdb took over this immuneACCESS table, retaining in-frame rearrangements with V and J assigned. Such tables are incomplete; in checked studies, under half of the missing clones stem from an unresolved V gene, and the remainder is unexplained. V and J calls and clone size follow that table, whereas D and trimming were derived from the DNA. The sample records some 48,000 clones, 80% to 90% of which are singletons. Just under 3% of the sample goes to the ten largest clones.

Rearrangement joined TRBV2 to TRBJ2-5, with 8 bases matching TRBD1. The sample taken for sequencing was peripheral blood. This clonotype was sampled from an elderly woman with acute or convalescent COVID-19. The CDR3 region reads CASSRGRETQYF. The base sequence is TGTGCCAGCAGCAGGGGGCGGGAGACCCAGTACTTC.